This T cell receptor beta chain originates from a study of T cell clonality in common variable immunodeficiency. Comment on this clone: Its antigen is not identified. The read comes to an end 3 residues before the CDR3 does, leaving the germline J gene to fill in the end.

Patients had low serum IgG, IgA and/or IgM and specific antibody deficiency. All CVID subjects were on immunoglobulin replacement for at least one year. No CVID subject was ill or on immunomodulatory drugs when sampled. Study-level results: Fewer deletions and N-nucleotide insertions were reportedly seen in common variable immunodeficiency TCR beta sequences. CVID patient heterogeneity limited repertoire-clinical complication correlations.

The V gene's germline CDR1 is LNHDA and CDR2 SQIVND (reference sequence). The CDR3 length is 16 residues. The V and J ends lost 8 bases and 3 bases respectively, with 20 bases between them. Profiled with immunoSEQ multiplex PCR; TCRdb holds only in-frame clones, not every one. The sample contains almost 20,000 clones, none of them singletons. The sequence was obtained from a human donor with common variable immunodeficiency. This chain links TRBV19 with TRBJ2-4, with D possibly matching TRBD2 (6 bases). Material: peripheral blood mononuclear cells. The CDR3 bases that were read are TGTGCCAGTGTTCCCCAGGCGGGATTAATCAAAAACATT. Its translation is CASVPQAGLIKNI. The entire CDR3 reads CASVPQAGLIKNIQYF.